Listed below are T cell receptor beta chains from one sample, sequenced in a study of shared clonotypes between healthy human individuals. Here immunoSEQ multiplex PCR was the method, and the copy in TCRdb shows in-frame clones only, minus some. The sample holds 450,000 to 500,000 clones, approximately 80% seen once. Sequencing used PBMCs. Source of these receptors: a woman in her forties in good health. Some clones in this sample may be carry-over from other donors' samples. Each CDR3 is given without its conserved first and last residue.

J | V | length | CDR3
TRBJ1-1 | TRBV10-3 | 11 | AVTDRGDTEAF
TRBJ1-5 | TRBV6-6 | 14 | ASSSGSRETDQPQH
TRBJ2-2 | TRBV6-1 | 13 | ASSVGGSMAGELF
TRBJ2-7 | TRBV2 | 12 | ASSGTSGNYEQY
TRBJ2-7 | TRBV19 | 13 | ASSIRGAGSYEQY
TRBJ2-1 | TRBV10-3 | 10 | AISRQGDEQF
TRBJ2-1 | TRBV15 | 13 | ATSPRSVNYNEQF
TRBJ2-4 | TRBV4-1 | 15 | ASSPVGAGLAKNIQY
TRBJ2-6 | TRBV21-1 | 15 | ASSKVPGYSGANVLT
TRBJ1-1 | TRBV7-9 | 11 | ASSSQGDTEAF
TRBJ2-2 | TRBV11-2 | 13 | ASSLGGGNTGELF
TRBJ2-5 | TRBV5-1 | 11 | ASMASYQETQY